This T cell receptor beta chain was documented in a study of patients and donors after allogeneic stem cell transplantation. One entry per CDR3 protein, called by TCRdb with MiXCR from the RT-PCR reads. The sample holds 150,000 to 250,000 distinct CDR3 sequences, less than 45% seen once. The CDR3 is 14 amino acids. V dropped 3 bases and J dropped 3; count of bases not matched to a gene: 4. Germline CDR1 is SGHNT and CDR2 is YYREEE (reference sequence). This clonotype showed up just a few times. Sequencing was performed on blood, either unsorted or a sorted T cell fraction (not recorded which). The chain joins TRBV5-4 to TRBJ2-5; TRBD2 matches 8 bases. The source of this sequence is a human donor who was either an allogeneic HSCT recipient or a stem cell or donor lymphocyte infusion donor (not recorded which). It is not recorded whose cells these are; they may come from a transplant donor. The CDR3 sequence is CASSSGGREETQYF. For the CDR3, the DNA is TGTGCCAGCAGCTCGGGAGGGCGGGAAGAGACCCAGTACTTC.